These T cell receptor beta chains were read from a single sample in a study of technical replicates of blood from four donors. Produced via immunoSEQ multiplex PCR; TCRdb's table is partial and in-frame only. The sample has just over 80,000 clones, 90% to 98% seen once. The sequencing sample was made of T cells isolated from PBMCs. The receptors were gathered from a human donor in good health. The CDR3 runs from the conserved cysteine through the conserved F or W. A D gene is named only where the DNA matches it firmly. Some rows have no size entry. The others give once, few or many, or a class for an expanded clone.

clone size	D gene	V gene	J gene	CDR3 DNA	CDR3 protein
-	-	TRBV28	TRBJ2-7	TGTGCCAGCTTTCGGGGTTACGAGCAGTACTTC	CASFRGYEQYF
-	-	TRBV4-3	TRBJ1-1	TGCGCCAGCAGCCAAGCAGCGGACCGCTCTGAAGCTTTCTTT	CASSQAADRSEAFF
few	TRBD1	TRBV7-3	TRBJ2-4	TGTGCCAGCAGCATGGACAGGGTAGACATTCAGTACTTC	CASSMDRVDIQYF
-	TRBD2	TRBV19	TRBJ2-5	TGTGCCAGTAGAGGACTAGCCCAAGAGACCCAGTACTTC	CASRGLAQETQYF
-	-	TRBV2	TRBJ2-1	TGTGCCAGCAGTGCGACAGGTCGTTACAATGAGCAGTTCTTC	CASSATGRYNEQFF
-	TRBD1	TRBV28	TRBJ1-5	TGTGCCAGCAGTGTACTAGCAGGGGGCGGGAGCAATCAGCCCCAGCATTTT	CASSVLAGGGSNQPQHF
-	-	TRBV2	TRBJ2-5	TGTGCCAGCAGCGCCCTACAAGAGACCCAGTACTTC	CASSALQETQYF
-	TRBD1	TRBV6-5	TRBJ2-2	TGTGCCGCCTCGACAGGGCTAGGGACCGGGGAGCTGTTTTTT	CAASTGLGTGELFF
-	-	TRBV2	TRBJ2-7	TGTGCCAGCAGGGTCGAGGCTAGCGCCAACTACGAGCAGTACTTC	CASRVEASANYEQYF
-	-	TRBV15	TRBJ2-7	TGTGCCACCAGCAGTAACCGGAGGGTAGCGGACTACGAGCAGTACTTC	CATSSNRRVADYEQYF
-	-	TRBV7-2	TRBJ2-5	TGTGCCAGCAGCTTAGGACAGTTAGAGACCCAGTACTTC	CASSLGQLETQYF
-	-	TRBV30	TRBJ2-1	TGTGCCTCCCTTTTATATAGCTCCTACAATGAGCAGTTCTTC	CASLLYSSYNEQFF
-	-	TRBV19	TRBJ1-1	TGTGCCAGTAGTATGGAGGGACTTGAAGCTTTCTTT	CASSMEGLEAFF
-	-	TRBV27	TRBJ2-3	TGTGCCAGCAGTTTTTTACTCAGCACAGATACGCAGTATTTT	CASSFLLSTDTQYF
-	TRBD1	TRBV14	TRBJ2-7	TGTGCCAGCAGCCAGAGGACAGGTTACTCCTACGAGCAGTACTTC	CASSQRTGYSYEQYF
-	TRBD1	TRBV6-5	TRBJ1-1	TGTGCCAGCAGTTACTCTGGCAGGGGGACTGAAGCTTTCTTT	CASSYSGRGTEAFF
-	-	TRBV2	TRBJ2-7	TGTGCCAGCAATTCCCGTAGCTGGGAGCAGTACTTC	CASNSRSWEQYF
-	-	TRBV2	TRBJ1-1	TGTGCCAGCAAGGGGCGAGTTGATGCTGAAGCTTTCTTT	CASKGRVDAEAFF
-	-	TRBV28	TRBJ2-5	TGTGCCAGCAGCCCATTAGCGGTCCAAGAGACCCAGTACTTC	CASSPLAVQETQYF
-	TRBD1	TRBV30	TRBJ2-6	TGTGCCTGGAGTGTCGGACAGGGGTACTCTGGGGCCAACGTCCTGACTTTC	CAWSVGQGYSGANVLTF
-	TRBD2	TRBV11-2	TRBJ2-7	TGTGCCAGCAGCTTAGTAACTAGCGGTTTTAGCTACGAGCAGTACTTC	CASSLVTSGFSYEQYF
-	TRBD1	TRBV7-2	TRBJ1-2	TGTGCCAGCAGCTCTACTCCCAGGGGGCAAAGCTATGGCTACACCTTC	CASSSTPRGQSYGYTF
-	TRBD1	TRBV10-3	TRBJ1-1	TGTGCCATCAGTGAGTCGAGACAGGGACAAAGTACGAACACTGAAGCTTTCTTT	CAISESRQGQSTNTEAFF
-	-	TRBV29-1	TRBJ2-1	TGCAGCGTTGGAGGGAATGAGCAGTTCTTC	CSVGGNEQFF
-	-	TRBV29-1	TRBJ1-2	TGCAGCGTTGAAGACTGGACAGCGGATTCCTATGGCTACACCTTC	CSVEDWTADSYGYTF
-	TRBD2	TRBV2	TRBJ2-1	TGTGCCAGCATATTACTAGCGGCCTACAATGAGCAGTTCTTC	CASILLAAYNEQFF
-	-	TRBV5-6	TRBJ2-7	TGTGCCAGCAGCTTGAGTTTGCGCGGTTACGAGCAGTACTTC	CASSLSLRGYEQYF
-	TRBD2	TRBV4-1	TRBJ2-5	TGCGCCAGCAGCCAAGATCAGGGCGGGAGTGATTGGGAGACCCAGTACTTC	CASSQDQGGSDWETQYF